The clone carrying this TCR beta chain was counted a few times. V lost 0 bases and J lost 7, with 8 bases in between. The CDR3 sequence is 13 residues long. Germline V gene sequence: CDR1 SGDLS, CDR2 YYNGEE. These data belong to a study of identical twins. Via MiXCR, TCRdb re-called the 5' RACE reads, giving one row per CDR3 protein. The table shows hundreds of thousands of distinct CDR3 sequences, with 24% occurring only once. These same records also appear under a second study, on T cells expressing NK-cell markers. According to that study: These clonotypes also led the CD3+CD56-NKG2C+ fraction in a few donors.

The sequenced sample was CD4+ T cells sorted from blood. This chain joins TRBV9 and TRBJ2-1; D is unclear. The sequence was collected from a woman under 30 in good health. For the CDR3, the DNA is TGTGCCAGCAGCGTAGAACCGCGGAATGAGCAGTTCTTC. Amino acid sequence: CASSVEPRNEQFF. The whole variable domain, remainder taken from reference TRBV9 and TRBJ2-1, is DSGVTQTPKHLITATGQRVTLRCSPRSGDLSVYWYQQSLDQGLQFLIQYYNGEERAKGNILERFSAQQFPDLHSELNLSSLELGDSALYFCASSVEPRNEQFFGPGTRLTVL.